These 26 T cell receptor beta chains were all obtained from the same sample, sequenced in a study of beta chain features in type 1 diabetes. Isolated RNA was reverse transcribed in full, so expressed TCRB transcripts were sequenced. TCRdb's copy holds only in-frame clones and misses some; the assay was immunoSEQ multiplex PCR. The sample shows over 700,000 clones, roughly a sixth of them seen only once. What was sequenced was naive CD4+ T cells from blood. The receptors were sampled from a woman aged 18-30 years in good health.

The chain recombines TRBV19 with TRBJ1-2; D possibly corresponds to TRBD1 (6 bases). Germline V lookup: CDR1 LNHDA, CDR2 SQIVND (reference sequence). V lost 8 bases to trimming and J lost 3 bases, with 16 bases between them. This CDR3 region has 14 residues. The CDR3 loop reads CASSTLDSYYGYTF. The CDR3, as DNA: TGTGCCAGTTCGACCTTGGACAGTTACTATGGCTACACCTTC.

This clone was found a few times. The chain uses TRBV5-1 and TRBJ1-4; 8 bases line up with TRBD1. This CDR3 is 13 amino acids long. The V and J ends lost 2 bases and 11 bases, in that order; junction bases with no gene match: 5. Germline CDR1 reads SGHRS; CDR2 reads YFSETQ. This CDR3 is CASSFGDRGKLFF. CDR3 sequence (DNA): TGCGCCAGCAGCTTCGGAGACAGGGGCAAACTGTTTTTT. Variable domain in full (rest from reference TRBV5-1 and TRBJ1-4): KAGVTQTPRYLIKTRGQQVTLSCSPISGHRSVSWYQQTPGQGLQFLFEYFSETQRNKGNFPGRFSGRQFSNSRSEMNVSTLELGDSALYLCASSFGDRGKLFFGSGTQLSVL.

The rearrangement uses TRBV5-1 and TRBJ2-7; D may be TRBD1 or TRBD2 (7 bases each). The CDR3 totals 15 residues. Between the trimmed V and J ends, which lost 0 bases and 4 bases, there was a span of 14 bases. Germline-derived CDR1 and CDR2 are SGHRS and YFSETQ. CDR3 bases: TGCGCCAGCAGCTTGGAGGCAGGGGGACTATACGAGCAGTACTTC. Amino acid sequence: CASSLEAGGLYEQYF. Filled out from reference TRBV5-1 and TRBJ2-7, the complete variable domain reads KAGVTQTPRYLIKTRGQQVTLSCSPISGHRSVSWYQQTPGQGLQFLFEYFSETQRNKGNFPGRFSGRQFSNSRSEMNVSTLELGDSALYLCASSLEAGGLYEQYFGPGTRLTVT.

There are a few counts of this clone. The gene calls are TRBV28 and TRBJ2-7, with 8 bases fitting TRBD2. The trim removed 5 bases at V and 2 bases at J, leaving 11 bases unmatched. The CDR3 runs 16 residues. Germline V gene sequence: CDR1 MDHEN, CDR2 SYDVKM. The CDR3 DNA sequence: TGTGCCAGCAGTGTCCCCAGCGGGAGCCCTCCCTACGAGCAGTACTTC. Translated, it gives CASSVPSGSPPYEQYF.

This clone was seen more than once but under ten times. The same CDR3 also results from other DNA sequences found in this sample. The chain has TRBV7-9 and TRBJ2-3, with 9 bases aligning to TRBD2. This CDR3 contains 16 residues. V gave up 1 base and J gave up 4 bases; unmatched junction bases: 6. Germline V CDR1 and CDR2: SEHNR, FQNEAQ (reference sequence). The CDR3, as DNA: TGTGCCAGCAGCTTAGGACCAGCGGGAGGTCCAGATACGCAGTATTTT. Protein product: CASSLGPAGGPDTQYF.

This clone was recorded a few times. CDR3 DNA sequence: TGTGCCAGCAGTTTAGGGTTAGGGGGTTCGAATGAGCAGTTCTTC. It codes for CASSLGLGGSNEQFF. This chain joins TRBV28 and TRBJ2-1, with D maybe TRBD1 (6 bases). CDR1 and CDR2 (germline): MDHEN, SYDVKM. This CDR3 has 15 amino acids. Trimming shortened V by 2 bases and J by 7 bases, and 15 bases separated the two germline ends. Full variable domain (outside the CDR3, taken from reference TRBV28 and TRBJ2-1): DVKVTQSSRYLVKRTGEKVFLECVQDMDHENMFWYRQDPGLGLRLIYFSYDVKMKEKGDIPEGYSVSREKKERFSLILESASTNQTSMYLCASSLGLGGSNEQFFGPGTRLTVL.

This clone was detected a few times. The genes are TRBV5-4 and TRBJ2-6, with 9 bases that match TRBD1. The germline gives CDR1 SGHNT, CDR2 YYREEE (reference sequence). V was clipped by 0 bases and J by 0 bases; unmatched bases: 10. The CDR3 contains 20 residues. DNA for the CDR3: TGTGCCAGCAGCTTGGTCTCATGGGGACAGGGTCCCTCTGGGGCCAACGTCCTGACTTTC. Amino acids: CASSLVSWGQGPSGANVLTF.

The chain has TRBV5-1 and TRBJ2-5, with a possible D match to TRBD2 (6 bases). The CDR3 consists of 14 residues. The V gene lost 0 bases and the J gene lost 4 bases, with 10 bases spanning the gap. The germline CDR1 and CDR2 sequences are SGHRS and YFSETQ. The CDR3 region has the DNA TGCGCCAGCAGCTTGGTGGACTACACAGAGACCCAGTACTTC. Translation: CASSLVDYTETQYF.

The CDR3 here is CSVAFGQGGYGYTF. The CDR3 region has the DNA TGCAGCGTTGCTTTTGGACAGGGCGGCTATGGCTACACCTTC. The chain has TRBV29-1 and TRBJ1-2; 8 nucleotides align to TRBD1. CDR3 size: 14 residues. The germline V gene encodes CDR1 SQVTM and CDR2 ANQGSEA. Trimming cost V 4 bases and J 4 bases; bases outside gene matches: 8.

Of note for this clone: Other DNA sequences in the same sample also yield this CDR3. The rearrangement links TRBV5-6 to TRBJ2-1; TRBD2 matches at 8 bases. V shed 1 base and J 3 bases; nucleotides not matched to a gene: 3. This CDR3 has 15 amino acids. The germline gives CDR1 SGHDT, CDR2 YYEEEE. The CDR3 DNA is TGTGCCAGCAGCTTGAGGCTAGCGGGCTACAATGAGCAGTTCTTC. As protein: CASSLRLAGYNEQFF.

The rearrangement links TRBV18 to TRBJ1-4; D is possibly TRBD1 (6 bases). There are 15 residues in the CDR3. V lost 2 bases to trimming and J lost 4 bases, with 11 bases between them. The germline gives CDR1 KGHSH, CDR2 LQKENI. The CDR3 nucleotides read TGTGCCAGCTCACCAGGGGGCGGCCGTAATGAAAAACTGTTTTTT. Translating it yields CASSPGGGRNEKLFF.

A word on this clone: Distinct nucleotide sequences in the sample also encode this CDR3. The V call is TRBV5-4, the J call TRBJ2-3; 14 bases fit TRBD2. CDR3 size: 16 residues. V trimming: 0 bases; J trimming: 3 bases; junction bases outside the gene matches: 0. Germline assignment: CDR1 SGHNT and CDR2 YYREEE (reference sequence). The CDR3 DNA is TGTGCCAGCAGCTTGGGGACTAGCGGGAGGACAGATACGCAGTATTTT. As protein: CASSLGTSGRTDTQYF.

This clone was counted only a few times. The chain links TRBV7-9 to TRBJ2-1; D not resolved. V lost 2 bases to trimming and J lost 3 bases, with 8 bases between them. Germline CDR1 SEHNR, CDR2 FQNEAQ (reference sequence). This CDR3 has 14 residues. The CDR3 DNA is TGTGCCAGCAGCTTAATTCCAGACTACAATGAGCAGTTCTTC. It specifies CASSLIPDYNEQFF. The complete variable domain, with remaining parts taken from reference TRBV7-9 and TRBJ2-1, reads DTGVSQNPRHKITKRGQNVTFRCDPISEHNRLYWYRQTLGQGPEFLTYFQNEAQLEKSRLLSDRFSAERPKGSFSTLEIQRTEQGDSAMYLCASSLIPDYNEQFFGPGTRLTVL.

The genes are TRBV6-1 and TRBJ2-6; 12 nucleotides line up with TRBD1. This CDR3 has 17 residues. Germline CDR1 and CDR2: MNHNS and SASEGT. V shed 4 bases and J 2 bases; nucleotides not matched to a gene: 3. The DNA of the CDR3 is TGTGCCAGCAGTGGGCGGGACAGGGGGCCTGGGGCCAACGTCCTGACTTTC. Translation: CASSGRDRGPGANVLTF.

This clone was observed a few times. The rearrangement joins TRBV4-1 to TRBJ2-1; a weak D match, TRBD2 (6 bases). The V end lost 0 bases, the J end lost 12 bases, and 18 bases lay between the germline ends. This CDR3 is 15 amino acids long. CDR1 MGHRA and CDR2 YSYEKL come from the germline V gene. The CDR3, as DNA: TGCGCCAGCAGCCAAGAGATTACGGGCGGGAAGGGGCAGTTCTTC. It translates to CASSQEITGGKGQFF.

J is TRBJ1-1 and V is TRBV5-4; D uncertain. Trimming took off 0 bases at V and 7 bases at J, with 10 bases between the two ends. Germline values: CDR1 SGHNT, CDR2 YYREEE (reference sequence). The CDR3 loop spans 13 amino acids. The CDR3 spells CASSLATRDEAFF. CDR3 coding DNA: TGTGCCAGCAGCTTGGCTACGAGGGATGAAGCTTTCTTT.

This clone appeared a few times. The CDR3 is CASSIVGHEQYF. CDR3 coding DNA: TGTGCCAGTAGTATCGTAGGGCACGAGCAGTACTTC. The rearrangement uses TRBV19 and TRBJ2-7; D gene unclear. V lost 3 bases, J lost 5 bases, and 8 bases lay in between. Germline V gene lookup returns CDR1 LNHDA and CDR2 SQIVND (reference sequence). The CDR3 is 12 residues long.

CDR3 sequence (DNA): TGTGCCAGCAGTTACTCGATCGTGGCGGGGGGCAAAAAGACTGTCACTAAAACCAATGAGCAGTTCTTC. The encoded protein is CASSYSIVAGGKKTVTKTNEQFF. The rearrangement joins TRBV6-7 to TRBJ2-1, with 8 bases lining up with TRBD2. TRBV6-7 is identified as an open reading frame with a role that is uncertain. CDR3 size: 23 residues. Unmatched junction bases numbered 28, after V lost 0 bases and J lost 6 bases.

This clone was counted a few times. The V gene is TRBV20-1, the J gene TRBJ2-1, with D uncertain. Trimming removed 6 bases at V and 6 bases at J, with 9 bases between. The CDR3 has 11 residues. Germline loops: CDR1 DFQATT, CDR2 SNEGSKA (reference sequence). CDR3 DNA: TGCAGTGCCGTGTCAACCAATGAGCAGTTCTTC. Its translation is CSAVSTNEQFF.

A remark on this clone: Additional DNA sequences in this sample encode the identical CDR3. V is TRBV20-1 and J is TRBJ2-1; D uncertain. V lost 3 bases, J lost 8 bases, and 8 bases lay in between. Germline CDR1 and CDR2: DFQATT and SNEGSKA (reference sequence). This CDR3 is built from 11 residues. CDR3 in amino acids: CSASRWDEQFF. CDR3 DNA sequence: TGCAGTGCTAGTAGGTGGGATGAGCAGTTCTTC.

The chain's CDR3 is CASSGATGGNTGELFF. The CDR3 DNA is TGTGCCAGCAGTGGGGCCACGGGCGGTAACACCGGGGAGCTGTTTTTT. This chain joins TRBV6-1 and TRBJ2-2, with no clear D. This CDR3 has 16 amino acids. The germline V gene encodes CDR1 MNHNS and CDR2 SASEGT. Deletions cut 4 bases from V and 2 bases from J, with 14 bases between.

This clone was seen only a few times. This CDR3 is CASKMGTGHNEQFF. The CDR3 DNA sequence: TGTGCCAGCAAGATGGGAACAGGTCACAATGAGCAGTTCTTC. This rearrangement joins TRBV5-4 to TRBJ2-1, with D possibly matching TRBD1 (5 bases). With 6 bases removed from V and 5 bases from J, the gap between germline ends came to 15 bases. The length of the CDR3 is 14 residues. Germline V gene data show CDR1 as SGHNT and CDR2 as YYREEE (reference sequence). Full variable domain (remainder filled in from reference TRBV5-4 and TRBJ2-1): ETGVTQSPTHLIKTRGQQVTLRCSSQSGHNTVSWYQQALGQGPQFIFQYYREEENGRGNFPPRFSGLQFPNYSSELNVNALELDDSALYLCASKMGTGHNEQFFGPGTRLTVL.

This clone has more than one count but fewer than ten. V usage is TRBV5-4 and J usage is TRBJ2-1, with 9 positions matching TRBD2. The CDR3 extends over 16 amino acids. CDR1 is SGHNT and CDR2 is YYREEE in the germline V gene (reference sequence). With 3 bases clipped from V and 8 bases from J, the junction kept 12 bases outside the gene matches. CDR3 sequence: CASSSLAGDMVDEQFF. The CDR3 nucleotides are TGTGCCAGCAGCTCTTTAGCGGGAGATATGGTCGATGAGCAGTTCTTC. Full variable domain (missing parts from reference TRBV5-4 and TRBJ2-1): ETGVTQSPTHLIKTRGQQVTLRCSSQSGHNTVSWYQQALGQGPQFIFQYYREEENGRGNFPPRFSGLQFPNYSSELNVNALELDDSALYLCASSSLAGDMVDEQFFGPGTRLTVL.

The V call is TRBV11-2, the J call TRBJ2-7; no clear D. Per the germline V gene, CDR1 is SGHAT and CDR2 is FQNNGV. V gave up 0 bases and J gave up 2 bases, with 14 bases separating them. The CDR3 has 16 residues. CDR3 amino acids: CASSLDRPGDAYEQYF. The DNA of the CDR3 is TGTGCCAGCAGCTTAGATCGTCCAGGCGATGCCTACGAGCAGTACTTC.

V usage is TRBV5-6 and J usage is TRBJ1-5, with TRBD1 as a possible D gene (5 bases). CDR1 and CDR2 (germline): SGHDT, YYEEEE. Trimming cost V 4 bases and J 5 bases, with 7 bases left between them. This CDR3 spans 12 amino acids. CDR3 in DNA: TGTGCCAGCAGCCGGGGGGATCAGCCCCAGCATTTT. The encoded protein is CASSRGDQPQHF.

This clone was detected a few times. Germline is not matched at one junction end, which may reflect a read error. Written as DNA, the CDR3 is TGTGCCAGCAGGCTACCCTCCCACAATGAGCAGTTCTTC. Translated, it gives CASRLPSHNEQFF. The V gene is TRBV2, the J gene TRBJ2-1, with D unresolved. Germline V gene lookup returns CDR1 SNHLY and CDR2 FYNNEI. The CDR3 is 13 amino acids.